The T cell receptor beta chain under discussion was sequenced for a study of cytomegalovirus exposure and HLA in healthy donors. General study findings and limits: TCR beta chains associated with HLA were, in a later analysis, more clonally expanded than equally common others.

To note about this clone: Antigen: not known.

PCR amplification relied on 60 Vbeta primers (plus 13 Jbeta primers). Profiled with immunoSEQ multiplex PCR; TCRdb holds only in-frame clones, not every one. The sample consists of about 200,000 clones, more than 75% of them appearing once. The CDR3 has 15 residues. Germline-derived CDR1 and CDR2 are SGHAT and FQNNGV. The V and J ends lost 5 bases and 6 bases respectively, with 19 bases between them. This TCR was recovered from a woman aged 50 to 60 in good health and CMV-seropositive. Sequencing was performed on PBMCs. This chain connects TRBV11-2 to TRBJ1-2; D unclear. CDR3 coding DNA: TGTGCCAGCAGCGCCCAAAACTCCCCGAGAGATGGCTACACCTTC. Its protein product is CASSAQNSPRDGYTF. Based on the CDR3 plus reference TRBV11-2 and TRBJ1-2, the full variable domain is EAGVAQSPRYKIIEKRQSVAFWCNPISGHATLYWYQQILGQGPKLLIQFQNNGVVDDSQLPKDRFSAERLKGVDSTLKIQPAKLEDSAVYLCASSAQNSPRDGYTFGSGTRLTVV.